The T cell receptor beta chain under discussion was sequenced for a study of T cells in narcolepsy. General study findings and limits: Healthy controls reportedly lacked the autoreactive clonotypes serially found in patients' blood.

With 5 bases removed from V and 0 bases from J, the gap between germline ends came to 19 bases. Germline-derived CDR1 and CDR2 are LNHDA and SQIVND (reference sequence). The length of the CDR3 is 17 residues. Remarks on this clone: The antigen is not known.

The table came from immunoSEQ multiplex PCR; TCRdb's copy has only in-frame clones and leaves some out. Among more than 20,000 clones listed, roughly 85% were seen once. The sequencing sample was made of memory (CD45RA-) CD4+ T cells from blood. The gene calls are TRBV19 and TRBJ1-2, with a weak D call TRBD1 (6 bases). This receptor was identified in a human donor in good health. The CDR3 sequence is CASSAHPGTLANYGYTF. The DNA of the CDR3 is TGTGCCAGTAGTGCACATCCAGGGACACTAGCTAACTATGGCTACACCTTC.